This entry lists 28 T cell receptor beta chains sequenced from one sample in a study of blood T cell repertoires in COVID-19. Method: immunoSEQ multiplex PCR; TCRdb's copy keeps in-frame clones and lacks some. Of 150,000 to 200,000 clones listed, 82% are singletons. Sequencing input: peripheral blood. The origin of the receptors is a woman in her 30s with acute or convalescent COVID-19.

This chain joins TRBV12-2 and TRBJ1-5. TRBV12-2 is given as a pseudogene. This CDR3 region has 16 residues. The CDR3 region has the DNA TGTGCAAGTCGCTTGAAGGGAGGTTCATGGGATCAGCCCCAGCATTTT. As protein: CASRLKGGSWDQPQHF.

CDR3 protein: CASSLQVGGSPLHF. In nucleotides, the CDR3 is TGTGCCAGCAGTTTACAGGTCGGAGGTTCACCCCTCCACTTT. This chain joins TRBV27 and TRBJ1-6; the D is unclear. This CDR3 is built from 14 residues. The V end was cut by 2 bases, the J end by 9 bases, with 11 bases between. Looked up from germline, CDR1 is MNHEY and CDR2 is SMNVEV (reference sequence).

The chain is built from TRBV6-1 and TRBJ2-7; TRBD2 agrees at 11 bases. CDR3 size: 19 residues. CDR1 MNHNS and CDR2 SASEGT come from the germline V gene. Unmatched junction bases numbered 14, after V lost 0 bases and J lost 4 bases. CDR3 in amino acids: CASSEAESSGRFVLYEQYF. The DNA of the CDR3 is TGTGCCAGCAGTGAAGCCGAGTCTAGCGGGAGGTTTGTGTTGTACGAGCAGTACTTC.

This chain joins TRBV5-6 and TRBJ2-1; 12 bases match TRBD2. CDR3 length: 16 residues. Germline assignment: CDR1 SGHDT and CDR2 YYEEEE. With 1 base clipped from V and 6 bases from J, the junction kept 5 bases outside the gene matches. The CDR3 reads CASSLYRLAGVNEQFF. In DNA, the CDR3 is TGTGCCAGCAGCTTGTATCGACTAGCGGGAGTCAATGAGCAGTTCTTC.

The gene calls are TRBV10-3 and TRBJ2-1; no clear D gene. The germline V gene has CDR1 ENHRY and CDR2 SYGVKD. This CDR3 spans 15 amino acids. V was shortened by 0 bases and J by 8 bases, with 14 bases between the two germline ends. The CDR3 reads CAISESETVWDEQFF. DNA of the CDR3: TGTGCCATCAGTGAGTCGGAAACAGTCTGGGATGAGCAGTTCTTC.

The chain links TRBV7-9 to TRBJ1-1, with 7 positions matching TRBD1. V shed 5 bases, J shed 11 bases, and the junction held 8 bases outside the gene matches. The CDR3 loop spans 12 amino acids. CDR1 is SEHNR, CDR2 FQNEAQ, per germline (reference sequence). The CDR3 DNA sequence: TGTGCCAGCAGCCCTCCAGGGGGTCGGGCTTTCTTT. Translated: CASSPPGGRAFF. Filled out from reference TRBV7-9 and TRBJ1-1, the complete variable domain reads DTGVSQNPRHKITKRGQNVTFRCDPISEHNRLYWYRQTLGQGPEFLTYFQNEAQLEKSRLLSDRFSAERPKGSFSTLEIQRTEQGDSAMYLCASSPPGGRAFFGQGTRLTVV.

The gene calls are TRBV2 and TRBJ2-1; tentatively, D is TRBD1 (6 bases). V was cut by 3 bases and J by 9 bases, with 18 bases left in between. The CDR3 totals 15 residues. Per the germline V gene, CDR1 is SNHLY and CDR2 is FYNNEI. CDR3 sequence: CASSEGAVAPSEQFF. The CDR3, as DNA: TGTGCCAGCAGTGAGGGGGCGGTGGCCCCCAGTGAGCAGTTCTTC.

The V and J genes are TRBV6-1 and TRBJ2-1; D is possibly TRBD2 (6 bases). CDR1 is MNHNS and CDR2 is SASEGT in the germline V gene. The CDR3 consists of 13 residues. Trimming stripped 2 bases from V and 10 bases from J, with 12 bases between. In DNA, the CDR3 is TGTGCCAGCAGTGAACTCAGGGACTCAGAGCAGTTCTTC. Translation gives CASSELRDSEQFF.

The chain combines TRBV12-5 with TRBJ1-3; D not certain. Trimming stripped 0 bases from V and 0 bases from J, with 21 bases between. This CDR3 contains 20 residues. CDR1 and CDR2 (germline): LGHNT, FRNRAP. In DNA, the CDR3 is TGTGCTAGTGGTTTGGTATGGGAGCCCTGTGACTGTTTCTCTGGAAACACCATATATTTT. Amino acids: CASGLVWEPCDCFSGNTIYF.

The chain links TRBV13 to TRBJ2-3; 13 bases map to TRBD2. The CDR3 consists of 16 residues. Germline lookup yields CDR1 PRHDT and CDR2 FYEKMQ (reference sequence). Unmatched junction bases numbered 2, after V lost 1 base and J lost 4 bases. CDR3 amino acids: CASSLATSGRADTQYF. Written as DNA, the CDR3 is TGTGCCAGCAGCTTAGCTACTAGCGGGAGGGCAGATACGCAGTATTTT.

V usage is TRBV20-1 and J usage is TRBJ1-5, with D possibly matching TRBD1 (6 bases). Germline V CDR1 and CDR2: DFQATT, SNEGSKA (reference sequence). This CDR3 has 12 amino acids. V gave up 3 bases and J gave up 4 bases, with 7 bases separating them. The CDR3 DNA is TGCAGTGCTAGTACAGGGAATCAGCCCCAGCATTTT. Protein sequence: CSASTGNQPQHF.

This sequence joins TRBV5-4 and TRBJ1-1, with D hard to call. Looked up from germline, CDR1 is SGHNT and CDR2 is YYREEE (reference sequence). V was pared by 4 bases and J by 1 base, with 14 bases between. This CDR3 spans 15 amino acids. The CDR3 DNA is TGTGCCAGCAGCCGGGTCCTTGTGGAGAACACTGAAGCTTTCTTT. It encodes CASSRVLVENTEAFF.

CDR3 region: CASSPGRAERTDTQYF. In nucleotides, the CDR3 is TGCGCCAGCAGCCCCGGGAGGGCAGAGCGCACAGATACGCAGTATTTT. The rearrangement uses TRBV5-1 and TRBJ2-3, with TRBD2 identical over 8 bases. After removal of 4 bases from V and 1 base from J, the junction contained 8 bases not matched to a gene. CDR3 size: 16 residues. Germline V gives CDR1 SGHRS, CDR2 YFSETQ. The whole variable domain, filled in from reference TRBV5-1 and TRBJ2-3, reads KAGVTQTPRYLIKTRGQQVTLSCSPISGHRSVSWYQQTPGQGLQFLFEYFSETQRNKGNFPGRFSGRQFSNSRSEMNVSTLELGDSALYLCASSPGRAERTDTQYFGPGTRLTVL.

V is TRBV21-1 and J is TRBJ1-5. TRBV21-1 constitutes a pseudogene. There are 16 residues in the CDR3. The CDR3 is CASSPKGGGSNQPQHF. DNA for the CDR3: TGTGCCAGCAGTCCTAAGGGGGGGGGAAGCAATCAGCCCCAGCATTTT.

This clone is a singleton in its sample. The chain is built from TRBV7-7 and TRBJ2-6; possibly TRBD2 for D (5 bases). CDR1 is SSHAT, CDR2 FNYEAQ, per germline (reference sequence). The CDR3 spans 16 residues. Trimming took 1 base from V and 2 from J, leaving 9 bases between them. The CDR3 here is CASSLGPGTGANVLTF. The CDR3 DNA follows: TGTGCCAGCAGCTTAGGGCCCGGGACTGGGGCCAACGTCCTGACTTTC.

The chain carries TRBV18 and TRBJ2-4; a possible D gene is TRBD1 (6 bases). Trimming removed 3 bases from V and 0 bases from J, with 15 bases in between. This CDR3 is 17 amino acids long. Germline V gene lookup returns CDR1 KGHSH and CDR2 LQKENI. This CDR3 is CASSPRQALIAKNIQYF. CDR3 nucleotides: TGTGCCAGCTCACCCCGACAGGCCCTTATAGCCAAAAACATTCAGTACTTC.

The rearrangement uses TRBV6-6 and TRBJ2-2; the D gene is possibly TRBD1 (7 bases). The CDR3 contains 13 residues. The V gene's germline CDR1 is MNHNY and CDR2 SVGAGI (reference sequence). V lost 4 bases and J 8 bases, leaving 11 bases between the germline ends. The DNA of the CDR3 is TGTGCCAGCAGTTCGCAGGGGGGTGGGGAGCTGTTTTTT. The encoded protein is CASSSQGGGELFF.

CDR3 sequence reads: CASSLSGADGAPGNTIYF. DNA for the CDR3: TGTGCCAGCAGTTTATCAGGGGCCGACGGAGCTCCTGGAAACACCATATATTTT. V and J are TRBV27 and TRBJ1-3, with D perhaps matching TRBD1 (5 bases). Germline V lookup: CDR1 MNHEY, CDR2 SMNVEV (reference sequence). CDR3 length: 18 amino acids. V was cut by 0 bases and J by 2 bases, with 17 bases left in between.

V is TRBV2 and J is TRBJ1-6; D gene ambiguous. Germline V gene sequence: CDR1 SNHLY, CDR2 FYNNEI. V gave up 4 bases and J gave up 7 bases, with 8 bases separating them. CDR3 size: 13 residues. CDR3 nucleotide sequence: TGTGCCAGCAGTGGAGAAAAAAATTCACCCCTCCACTTT. Protein product: CASSGEKNSPLHF. The variable domain in full, completed from reference TRBV2 and TRBJ1-6, reads EPEVTQTPSHQVTQMGQEVILRCVPISNHLYFYWYRQILGQKVEFLVSFYNNEISEKSEIFDDQFSVERPDGSNFTLKIRSTKLEDSAMYFCASSGEKNSPLHFGNGTRLTVT.

This chain joins TRBV5-5 and TRBJ1-2; D ambiguous. V gave up 0 bases and J gave up 2 bases, with 11 bases separating them. This CDR3 comprises 15 residues. From germline, CDR1 is SGHKS and CDR2 YYEKEE (reference sequence). The CDR3 spells CASSLDNPLNYGYTF. The CDR3 region has the DNA TGTGCCAGCAGCTTGGACAACCCGTTAAACTATGGCTACACCTTC.

The rearrangement links TRBV7-9 to TRBJ2-5, with 8 bases fitting TRBD1. The ends lost 6 bases at V and 9 bases at J; junction bases unmatched: 12. The CDR3 contains 14 residues. CDR1 and CDR2 from the germline V gene are SEHNR and FQNEAQ (reference sequence). As DNA, the CDR3 is TGTGCCAGCAGTCACCCCGGACAGGGATCGTCCCAGTACTTC. It codes for CASSHPGQGSSQYF.

Notes on this clone: The identical CDR3 is also encoded by other nucleotide sequences in the sample. This rearrangement joins TRBV28 to TRBJ1-1; D uncertain. Trimming took 4 bases from V and 1 from J, leaving 4 bases between them. This CDR3 has 12 residues. Germline loops: CDR1 MDHEN, CDR2 SYDVKM. CDR3 region: CASSSGNTEAFF. In nucleotides, the CDR3 is TGTGCCAGCAGTTCCGGGAACACTGAAGCTTTCTTT. The complete variable domain, with remaining parts taken from reference TRBV28 and TRBJ1-1, reads DVKVTQSSRYLVKRTGEKVFLECVQDMDHENMFWYRQDPGLGLRLIYFSYDVKMKEKGDIPEGYSVSREKKERFSLILESASTNQTSMYLCASSSGNTEAFFGQGTRLTVV.

The rearrangement links TRBV2 to TRBJ1-1; TRBD1 aligns across 7 bases. Germline CDR1 SNHLY, CDR2 FYNNEI. With 9 bases clipped from V and 1 base from J, the junction kept 8 bases outside the gene matches. The CDR3 has 14 residues. The CDR3 sequence is CARRSTGKNTEAFF. The CDR3 DNA is TGTGCCAGGAGGTCGACAGGGAAGAACACTGAAGCTTTCTTT.

The genes are TRBV3-1 (or the pseudogene TRBV3-2) and TRBJ1-1, with 8 bases identical to TRBD1. This CDR3 region has 17 residues. V was pared by 4 bases and J by 0 bases, with 10 bases of the junction left unmatched. Per the germline V gene, CDR1 is LGHDT and CDR2 is YNNKEL (reference sequence). CDR3 region: CASSLSQDREMNTEAFF. The CDR3 nucleotides read TGTGCCAGCAGCCTATCCCAGGACAGGGAAATGAACACTGAAGCTTTCTTT.

The J gene is TRBJ1-1, the V gene TRBV27, with D maybe TRBD1 (6 bases). Per germline, CDR1 MNHEY and CDR2 SMNVEV (reference sequence). CDR3 length: 15 residues. The V end was cut by 1 base, the J end by 1 base, with 10 bases between. The CDR3 here is CASSLFPGENTEAFF. The CDR3 DNA reads as TGTGCCAGCAGTTTATTCCCAGGGGAGAACACTGAAGCTTTCTTT.

The V and J genes are TRBV7-2 and TRBJ1-2; weak D call: TRBD1 (5 bases). The V and J ends lost 6 bases and 0 bases respectively, with 14 bases between them. The CDR3 has 15 residues. Germline V gives CDR1 SGHTA, CDR2 FQGNSA. CDR3 in amino acids: CASRRDMTANYGYTF. CDR3 coding DNA: TGTGCCAGCAGGCGAGATATGACAGCTAACTATGGCTACACCTTC. The whole variable domain, filled in from reference TRBV7-2 and TRBJ1-2, reads GAGVSQSPSNKVTEKGKDVELRCDPISGHTALYWYRQSLGQGLEFLIYFQGNSAPDKSGLPSDRFSAERTGGSVSTLTIQRTQQEDSAVYLCASRRDMTANYGYTFGSGTRLTVV.

The chain joins TRBV28 to TRBJ2-3, with TRBD2 as a possible D gene (6 bases). Germline V lookup: CDR1 MDHEN, CDR2 SYDVKM. This CDR3 contains 15 residues. V was cut by 3 bases and J by 3 bases, with 13 bases left in between. Here the CDR3 DNA reads TGTGCCAGCAGTTTGGGCGGGGATTGGACAGATACGCAGTATTTT. Its translation is CASSLGGDWTDTQYF.

The V call is TRBV6-5, the J call TRBJ1-1; weak D call: TRBD1 (5 bases). The CDR3 runs to 14 residues. Trimming removed 0 bases from V and 4 bases from J, with 9 bases in between. CDR1 is MNHEY and CDR2 is SVGAGI in the germline V gene. The CDR3 sequence is CASSYSMGGTEAFF. The CDR3 nucleotides read TGTGCCAGCAGTTACTCGATGGGGGGCACTGAAGCTTTCTTT.